The sequence of this TCR beta chain was determined in a study of control samples from healthy donors and cancer patients. The germline V gene has CDR1 SGHRS and CDR2 YFSETQ. The CDR3 contains 14 residues. Germline trimming cut 6 bases from V and 6 bases from J; bases unmatched to any gene: 10. The assay was immunoSEQ multiplex PCR, and TCRdb's table has in-frame clones only and misses some. The sample has approximately 80,000 clones, 88% seen once. This clone has a single count. The genes are TRBV5-1 and TRBJ1-2; 8 bases align to TRBD1. The origin of this receptor is a woman aged 45 to 65 in good health. Material for sequencing was blood. The DNA for the CDR3 is TGCGCCAGCAACCATCAGGGGGCGATCAATGGCTACACCTTC. Amino acid sequence: CASNHQGAINGYTF.